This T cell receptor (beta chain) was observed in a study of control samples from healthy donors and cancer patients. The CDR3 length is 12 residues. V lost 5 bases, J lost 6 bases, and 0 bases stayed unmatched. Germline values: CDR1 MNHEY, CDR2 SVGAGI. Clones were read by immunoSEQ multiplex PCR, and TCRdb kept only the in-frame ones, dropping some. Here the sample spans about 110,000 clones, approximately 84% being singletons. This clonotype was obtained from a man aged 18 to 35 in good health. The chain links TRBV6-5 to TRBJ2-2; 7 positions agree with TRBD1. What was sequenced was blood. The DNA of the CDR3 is TGTGCCAGCAGTCAGGGGGCCGGGGAGCTGTTTTTT. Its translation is CASSQGAGELFF.